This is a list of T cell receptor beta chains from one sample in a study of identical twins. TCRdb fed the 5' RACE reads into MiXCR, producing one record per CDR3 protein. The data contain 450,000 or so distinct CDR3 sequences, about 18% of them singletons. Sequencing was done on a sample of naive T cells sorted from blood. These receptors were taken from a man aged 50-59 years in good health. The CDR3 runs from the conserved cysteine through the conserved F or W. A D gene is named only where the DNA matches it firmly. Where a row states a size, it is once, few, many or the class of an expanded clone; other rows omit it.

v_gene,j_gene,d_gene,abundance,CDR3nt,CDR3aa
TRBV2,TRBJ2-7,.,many,TGTGCCAGCAGTGGACTAGTAAGCGACGAGCAGTACTTC,CASSGLVSDEQYF
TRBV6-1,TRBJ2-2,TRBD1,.,TGTGCCAGCACCGCCGGGGACAGGGGTAGGACCGGGGAGCTGTTTTTT,CASTAGDRGRTGELFF
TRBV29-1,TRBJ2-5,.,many,TGCAGCGTTGAACGAGGGGGGGGCCAGGAGACCCAGTACTTC,CSVERGGGQETQYF
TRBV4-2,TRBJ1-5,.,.,TGTGCCAGCAGCCAATCCACCAGCCATCAGCCCCAGCATTTT,CASSQSTSHQPQHF
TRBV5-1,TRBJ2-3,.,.,TGCGCCAGCAGCTTGGAACGGGGAAGGGCAGATACGCAGTATTTT,CASSLERGRADTQYF
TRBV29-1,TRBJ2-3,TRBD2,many,TGCAGCGTCCTAGCGGGGGGCTCGACAGATACGCAGTATTTT,CSVLAGGSTDTQYF
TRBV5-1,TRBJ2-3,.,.,TGCGCCAGCAGCACCGTTGGAAGCGGACGCACAGATACGCAGTATTTT,CASSTVGSGRTDTQYF
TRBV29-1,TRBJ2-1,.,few,TGCAGCGTTGAAGGGTCCACGGGATGGAGCTCCTACAATGAGCAGTTCTTC,CSVEGSTGWSSYNEQFF
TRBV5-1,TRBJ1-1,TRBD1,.,TGCGCCAGCAGCCTACAGGGGTTGGGGGTAATGAACACTGAAGCTTTCTTT,CASSLQGLGVMNTEAFF
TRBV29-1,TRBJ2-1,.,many,TGCAGCGTTGAAGACTTCTACAATAATGAGCAGTTCTTC,CSVEDFYNNEQFF
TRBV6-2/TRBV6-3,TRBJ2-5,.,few,TGTGCCAGCAGTTACTACGGGGAGACCCAGTACTTC,CASSYYGETQYF
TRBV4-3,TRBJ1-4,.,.,TGCGCCAGCAGCCAAGACGGGGAGGATGAAAAACTGTTTTTT,CASSQDGEDEKLFF
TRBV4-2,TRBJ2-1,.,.,TGTGCCAGCAGCCAACTTATCGGGTTAGAGCAGTTCTTC,CASSQLIGLEQFF
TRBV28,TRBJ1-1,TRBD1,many,TGTGCCAGCAGTTTTCCCGGGACAGGCAACACTGAAGCTTTCTTT,CASSFPGTGNTEAFF
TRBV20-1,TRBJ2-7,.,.,TGCAGTGCTAGTGTTAGCGCCTTCTCCTACGAGCAGTACTTC,CSASVSAFSYEQYF
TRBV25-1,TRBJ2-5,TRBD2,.,TGTGCCAGCAGTGAATATGGGCTAGCGGGAGAAGGGGGCGAGACCCAGTACTTC,CASSEYGLAGEGGETQYF
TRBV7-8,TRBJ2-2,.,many,TGTGCCAGCAGTAATGGCTACTTCGGGGAGCTGTTTTTT,CASSNGYFGELFF
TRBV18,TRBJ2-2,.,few,TGTGCCAGCTCCGTCCTCACCGGGGAGCTGTTTTTT,CASSVLTGELFF
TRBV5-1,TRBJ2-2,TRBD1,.,TGCGCCAGCAGCTCGAGGACAGGTCTGAACACCGGGGAGCTGTTTTTT,CASSSRTGLNTGELFF
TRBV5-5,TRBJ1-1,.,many,TGTGCCAGCAGCTTGTACATTAGGGGGGAGTCTGAAGCTTTCTTT,CASSLYIRGESEAFF
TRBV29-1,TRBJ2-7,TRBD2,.,TGCAGCGTTGCAGCGGGAGGGGACGAGCAGTACTTC,CSVAAGGDEQYF
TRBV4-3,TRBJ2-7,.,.,TGCGCCAGCGCCACCCGGGCAGGGGGGCTCTACGAGCAGTACTTC,CASATRAGGLYEQYF
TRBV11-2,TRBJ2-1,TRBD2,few,TGTGCCAGCAGCCCCCTAGCGGGACACTACAATGAGCAGTTCTTC,CASSPLAGHYNEQFF
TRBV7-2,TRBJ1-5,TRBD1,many,TGTGCCAGCAGCTTAGGCTACAGGGGCCTTAGCAATCAGCCCCAGCATTTT,CASSLGYRGLSNQPQHF
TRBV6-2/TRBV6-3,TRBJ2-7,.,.,TGTGCCAGCAGTGCGACAGGAACGATATCCTACGAGCAGTACTTC,CASSATGTISYEQYF
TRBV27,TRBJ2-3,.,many,TGTGCCAGCAGTCCACTATCTAGTTCTCTTCTCGCAGATACGCAGTATTTT,CASSPLSSSLLADTQYF
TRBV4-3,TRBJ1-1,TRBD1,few,TGCGCCAGCAGCCAGAACAGGGGGCCCCTGAACACTGAAGCTTTCTTT,CASSQNRGPLNTEAFF
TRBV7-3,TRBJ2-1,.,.,TGTGCCAGCAGCTTCGCCGGGGGGCCTGATGAGCAGTTCTTC,CASSFAGGPDEQFF
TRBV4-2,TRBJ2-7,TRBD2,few,TGTGCCAGCAGCCAAGGGTGGGGGAGGGGATCGCTAGCGGGTACCTACGAGCAGTACTTC,CASSQGWGRGSLAGTYEQYF
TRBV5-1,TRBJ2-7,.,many,TGCGCCAGCAGCTTGTCCAACAGGGAACAGATTTCCTACGAGCAGTACTTC,CASSLSNREQISYEQYF
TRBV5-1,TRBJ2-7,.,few,TGCGCCAGCAGCGCTGGTGGAAACGAGCAGTACTTC,CASSAGGNEQYF
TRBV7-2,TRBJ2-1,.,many,TGTGCCAGCAGCCTGAACGCGGGGAGTTCCTACAATGAGCAGTTCTTC,CASSLNAGSSYNEQFF
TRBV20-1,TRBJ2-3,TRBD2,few,TGCAGTGCTAGTCTATATCGGGGGGGGAACACAGATACGCAGTATTTT,CSASLYRGGNTDTQYF
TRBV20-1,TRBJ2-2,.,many,TGCAGTGCTAGCATGGGAAACACCGGGGAGCTGTTTTTT,CSASMGNTGELFF
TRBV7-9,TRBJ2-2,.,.,TGTGCCAGCAGCCCCGAGGGATCGAACACCGGGGAGCTGTTTTTT,CASSPEGSNTGELFF
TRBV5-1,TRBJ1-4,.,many,TGCGCCAGCAGTCCTAACGATGGCGGGGAAAAACTGTTTTTT,CASSPNDGGEKLFF
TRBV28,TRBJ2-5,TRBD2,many,TGTGCCAGCAGTTTACGCCCGGGAGGGTACCAAGAGACCCAGTACTTC,CASSLRPGGYQETQYF
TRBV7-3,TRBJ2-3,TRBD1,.,TGTGCCAGCAGCCCAAGGGTGGGACAGGGCACAGATACGCAGTATTTT,CASSPRVGQGTDTQYF
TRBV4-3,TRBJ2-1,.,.,TGCGCCAGCAGCCAGGAAGTAATGGGCGACTCCTACAATGAGCAGTTCTTC,CASSQEVMGDSYNEQFF
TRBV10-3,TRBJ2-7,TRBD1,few,TGTGCCATCAGTGAGTTAGGGGACAGGGTTGAAGAGCAGTACTTC,CAISELGDRVEEQYF
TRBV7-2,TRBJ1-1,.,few,TGTGCCAGCAGCTTAGATGGGTCAGGGAAAGCTTTCTTT,CASSLDGSGKAFF
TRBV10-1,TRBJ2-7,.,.,TGCGCCAGCAGCGGAGAGTGGGGACACGAGCAGTACTTC,CASSGEWGHEQYF
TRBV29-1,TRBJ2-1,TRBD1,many,TGCAGCGTTGAGAAAACAGGGGTTTGGTACAATGAGCAGTTCTTC,CSVEKTGVWYNEQFF
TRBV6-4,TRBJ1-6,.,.,TGTGCCAGCAGTTCGGGGACAAATTCACCCCTCCACTTT,CASSSGTNSPLHF